The table lists the clone carrying this T cell receptor (beta chain) with a few counts. No antigen is known for it. The data derive from a study of beta chain features in type 1 diabetes. CDR1 is MDHEN, CDR2 SYDVKM, per germline. The CDR3 is 14 amino acids. The V end lost 6 bases, the J end lost 3 bases, and 15 bases lay between the germline ends. Expressed TCRB transcripts were sequenced because the isolated RNA had all been reverse transcribed beforehand. TCRdb's table, derived via immunoSEQ multiplex PCR, lists solely in-frame clones and lacks some. This sample has 600,000 to 750,000 clones, with approximately 13% found just once. Study outcomes and limitations: Among all four CD4+ subsets, Type 1 diabetes patients had TCRB CDR3s that were moderately but significantly shorter.

Purity exceeding 98% was reached by all sorted populations. The source of this sequence is a man younger than 45 with type 1 diabetes. The chain is built from TRBV28 and TRBJ2-7; D unclear. Sequencing input: naive CD4+ T cells from blood. The CDR3 sequence is CASSQAFGNYEQYF. CDR3 in DNA: TGTGCCAGCAGCCAGGCGTTTGGAAACTACGAGCAGTACTTC. Supplemented by reference TRBV28 and TRBJ2-7, the full variable domain reads DVKVTQSSRYLVKRTGEKVFLECVQDMDHENMFWYRQDPGLGLRLIYFSYDVKMKEKGDIPEGYSVSREKKERFSLILESASTNQTSMYLCASSQAFGNYEQYFGPGTRLTVT.